Listed below are T cell receptor beta chains from one sample, sequenced in a study of early stage breast cancer tumors. This table comes from immunoSEQ multiplex PCR, and its TCRdb copy is limited to in-frame clones, with some not included. This table has some 70,000 clones, approximately 79% appearing once. The sequenced material came from blood. The origin of the receptors is a person in their sixties or seventies with breast cancer. Each CDR3 is given with its conserved first and last residue. The order of the fields is V gene, D gene, CDR3 length, J gene, clone size, CDR3 protein, CDR3 DNA. D genes are given only for firm matches. Clone sizes are given selectively: once, few, many, or a class where the clone is expanded.

v_call: TRBV13; d_call: -; cdr3_length: 15; j_call: TRBJ2-3; clone_size: -; cdr3_aa: CASSLVGQGTDTQYF; cdr3_nt: TGTGCCAGCAGCTTAGTGGGTCAGGGGACAGATACGCAGTATTTT
v_call: TRBV19; d_call: TRBD2; cdr3_length: 18; j_call: TRBJ2-2; clone_size: -; cdr3_aa: CASSITASGSANTGELFF; cdr3_nt: TGTGCCAGTAGTATAACGGCTAGCGGGAGCGCGAACACCGGGGAGCTGTTTTTT
v_call: TRBV7-2; d_call: TRBD1; cdr3_length: 13; j_call: TRBJ1-2; clone_size: once; cdr3_aa: CASSRDRTYGYTF; cdr3_nt: TGTGCCAGCAGCAGGGACAGGACTTATGGCTACACCTTC
v_call: TRBV12-5; d_call: -; cdr3_length: 14; j_call: TRBJ1-1; clone_size: -; cdr3_aa: CASGPSPDGRGAFF; cdr3_nt: TGTGCTAGTGGTCCTAGTCCCGACGGGCGTGGGGCTTTCTTT
v_call: TRBV6-6; d_call: -; cdr3_length: 14; j_call: TRBJ2-5; clone_size: -; cdr3_aa: CASSKNPARETQYF; cdr3_nt: TGTGCCAGCAGTAAGAACCCAGCCAGGGAGACCCAGTACTTC
v_call: TRBV2; d_call: -; cdr3_length: 15; j_call: TRBJ1-5; clone_size: -; cdr3_aa: CASSEAGYSNQPQHF; cdr3_nt: TGTGCCAGCAGTGAAGCGGGTTATAGCAATCAGCCCCAGCATTTT
v_call: TRBV19; d_call: -; cdr3_length: 16; j_call: TRBJ2-2; clone_size: -; cdr3_aa: CASSIAAGFSAGELFF; cdr3_nt: TGTGCCAGTAGTATTGCGGCAGGGTTTTCGGCCGGGGAGCTGTTTTTT
v_call: TRBV6-1; d_call: TRBD1; cdr3_length: 13; j_call: TRBJ1-6; clone_size: -; cdr3_aa: CASSEASGTGSSF; cdr3_nt: TGTGCCAGCAGTGAAGCCTCCGGGACAGGCTCCTCCTTT
v_call: TRBV7-9; d_call: TRBD1; cdr3_length: 13; j_call: TRBJ2-7; clone_size: -; cdr3_aa: CASSRQGTYEQYF; cdr3_nt: TGTGCCAGCAGCCGACAGGGGACCTACGAGCAGTACTTC
v_call: TRBV11-3; d_call: -; cdr3_length: 15; j_call: TRBJ2-2; clone_size: -; cdr3_aa: CASSPGTLNTGELFF; cdr3_nt: TGTGCCAGCAGCCCCGGGACACTTAACACCGGGGAGCTGTTTTTT
v_call: TRBV29-1; d_call: -; cdr3_length: 13; j_call: TRBJ2-5; clone_size: -; cdr3_aa: CSGARHDQETQYF; cdr3_nt: TGCAGCGGGGCTCGACACGACCAAGAGACCCAGTACTTC
v_call: TRBV7-2; d_call: -; cdr3_length: 14; j_call: TRBJ2-3; clone_size: -; cdr3_aa: CASTGQRNTDTQYF; cdr3_nt: TGTGCCAGCACTGGACAGAGAAACACAGATACGCAGTATTTT
v_call: TRBV10-3; d_call: TRBD1; cdr3_length: 14; j_call: TRBJ2-2; clone_size: -; cdr3_aa: CAISRQGAPGELFF; cdr3_nt: TGTGCCATCAGCCGACAGGGGGCTCCCGGGGAGCTGTTTTTT
v_call: TRBV18; d_call: -; cdr3_length: 17; j_call: TRBJ1-6; clone_size: -; cdr3_aa: CASSPGVPSFGNSPLHF; cdr3_nt: TGTGCCAGCTCACCAGGAGTCCCGAGCTTCGGTAATTCACCCCTCCACTTT
v_call: TRBV11-2; d_call: TRBD1; cdr3_length: 18; j_call: TRBJ1-5; clone_size: -; cdr3_aa: CASSHPGTGGDSNQPQHF; cdr3_nt: TGTGCCAGCAGTCATCCCGGGACAGGGGGAGATAGCAATCAGCCCCAGCATTTT
v_call: TRBV27; d_call: -; cdr3_length: 16; j_call: TRBJ2-3; clone_size: -; cdr3_aa: CASSLSPGSSTDTQYF; cdr3_nt: TGTGCCAGCAGTTTATCGCCAGGGTCTAGCACAGATACGCAGTATTTT
v_call: TRBV5-1; d_call: TRBD2; cdr3_length: 13; j_call: TRBJ2-1; clone_size: -; cdr3_aa: CASSIIAGLGQFF; cdr3_nt: TGCGCCAGCAGCATCATAGCGGGGTTGGGGCAGTTCTTC
v_call: TRBV28; d_call: TRBD1; cdr3_length: 18; j_call: TRBJ2-7; clone_size: -; cdr3_aa: CASSFQGAPDFSSYEQYF; cdr3_nt: TGTGCCAGCAGTTTTCAGGGGGCGCCGGATTTTAGCTCCTACGAGCAGTACTTC
v_call: TRBV5-4; d_call: TRBD1; cdr3_length: 17; j_call: TRBJ1-4; clone_size: -; cdr3_aa: CASSLFGQGATNEKLFF; cdr3_nt: TGTGCCAGCAGCTTGTTCGGACAGGGGGCAACTAATGAAAAACTGTTTTTT
v_call: TRBV7-9; d_call: TRBD2; cdr3_length: 14; j_call: TRBJ2-7; clone_size: -; cdr3_aa: CASSLAGEAYEQYF; cdr3_nt: TGTGCCAGCAGCTTGGCGGGAGAGGCCTACGAGCAGTACTTC
v_call: TRBV18; d_call: -; cdr3_length: 16; j_call: TRBJ2-2; clone_size: -; cdr3_aa: CASSPSPGGYTGELFF; cdr3_nt: TGTGCCAGCTCACCATCCCCGGGGGGCTACACCGGGGAGCTGTTTTTT
v_call: TRBV14; d_call: -; cdr3_length: 12; j_call: TRBJ1-2; clone_size: -; cdr3_aa: CASSQAGYGYTF; cdr3_nt: TGTGCCAGCAGCCAGGCAGGCTATGGCTACACCTTC
v_call: TRBV28; d_call: TRBD2; cdr3_length: 19; j_call: TRBJ2-2; clone_size: once; cdr3_aa: CASSWPTRFREGVTGELFF; cdr3_nt: TGTGCCAGCAGTTGGCCTACCCGCTTCAGGGAGGGAGTCACCGGGGAGCTGTTTTTT
v_call: TRBV7-2; d_call: -; cdr3_length: 13; j_call: TRBJ2-7; clone_size: -; cdr3_aa: CASSLVPGSEQYF; cdr3_nt: TGTGCCAGCAGCTTAGTCCCTGGGTCCGAGCAGTACTTC
v_call: TRBV19; d_call: TRBD1; cdr3_length: 14; j_call: TRBJ1-1; clone_size: -; cdr3_aa: CASSMSDRDTEAFF; cdr3_nt: TGTGCCAGTAGTATGAGTGACAGGGACACTGAAGCTTTCTTT
v_call: TRBV2; d_call: -; cdr3_length: 11; j_call: TRBJ1-2; clone_size: -; cdr3_aa: CASSRSYGYTF; cdr3_nt: TGTGCCAGCAGTCGGAGCTATGGCTACACCTTC
v_call: TRBV6-1; d_call: -; cdr3_length: 14; j_call: TRBJ1-4; clone_size: -; cdr3_aa: CASSVPDNSEKLFF; cdr3_nt: TGTGCCAGCAGTGTACCGGACAATAGTGAAAAACTGTTTTTT
v_call: TRBV5-1; d_call: TRBD1; cdr3_length: 15; j_call: TRBJ2-1; clone_size: -; cdr3_aa: CASSFGTGSYNEQFF; cdr3_nt: TGCGCCAGCAGTTTTGGGACAGGGTCCTACAATGAGCAGTTCTTC
v_call: TRBV7-7; d_call: TRBD1; cdr3_length: 19; j_call: TRBJ2-3; clone_size: -; cdr3_aa: CASSFVPGQGALISDTQYF; cdr3_nt: TGTGCTAGCAGCTTCGTACCGGGACAGGGGGCTTTAATCTCAGATACGCAGTATTTT
v_call: TRBV28; d_call: -; cdr3_length: 13; j_call: TRBJ2-1; clone_size: -; cdr3_aa: CAYGTPPYNEQFF; cdr3_nt: TGTGCCTACGGGACGCCACCCTACAATGAGCAGTTCTTC
v_call: TRBV11-2; d_call: TRBD2; cdr3_length: 18; j_call: TRBJ2-1; clone_size: -; cdr3_aa: CASRAYRGGGATYNEQFF; cdr3_nt: TGTGCCAGCAGGGCTTACCGGGGCGGGGGGGCGACCTACAATGAGCAGTTCTTC
v_call: TRBV28; d_call: TRBD1; cdr3_length: 14; j_call: TRBJ1-1; clone_size: -; cdr3_aa: CASSARQGNTEAFF; cdr3_nt: TGTGCCAGCAGTGCGCGACAGGGGAACACTGAAGCTTTCTTT
v_call: TRBV5-6; d_call: TRBD1; cdr3_length: 13; j_call: TRBJ1-2; clone_size: -; cdr3_aa: CASSKDRSYGYTF; cdr3_nt: TGTGCCAGCAGCAAGGACAGGTCCTATGGCTACACCTTC
v_call: TRBV7-8; d_call: TRBD1; cdr3_length: 15; j_call: TRBJ1-2; clone_size: -; cdr3_aa: CASSLDSRQGAGYTF; cdr3_nt: TGTGCCAGCAGCTTAGACTCCCGGCAGGGGGCTGGCTACACCTTC
v_call: TRBV5-8; d_call: TRBD2; cdr3_length: 15; j_call: TRBJ2-5; clone_size: -; cdr3_aa: CASSGGLAPIETQYF; cdr3_nt: TGTGCCAGCAGCGGGGGACTAGCGCCGATAGAGACCCAGTACTTC
v_call: TRBV5-8; d_call: -; cdr3_length: 13; j_call: TRBJ2-5; clone_size: -; cdr3_aa: CASSFTFQETQYF; cdr3_nt: TGTGCCAGCAGCTTTACTTTCCAAGAGACCCAGTACTTC
v_call: TRBV2; d_call: TRBD2; cdr3_length: 17; j_call: TRBJ2-5; clone_size: -; cdr3_aa: CASIGGERGGFGETQYF; cdr3_nt: TGTGCCAGCATTGGTGGTGAGCGGGGGGGCTTCGGAGAGACCCAGTACTTC
v_call: TRBV30; d_call: TRBD2; cdr3_length: 14; j_call: TRBJ2-5; clone_size: -; cdr3_aa: CAWSLAGGGKTQYF; cdr3_nt: TGTGCCTGGAGTCTAGCGGGGGGGGGAAAGACCCAGTACTTC
v_call: TRBV29-1; d_call: -; cdr3_length: 12; j_call: TRBJ2-5; clone_size: -; cdr3_aa: CSVAGGVETQYF; cdr3_nt: TGCAGCGTGGCAGGGGGGGTGGAGACCCAGTACTTC
v_call: TRBV7-3; d_call: -; cdr3_length: 12; j_call: TRBJ2-1; clone_size: once; cdr3_aa: CASSLPPAEQFF; cdr3_nt: TGTGCCAGCAGCTTACCTCCGGCTGAGCAGTTCTTC
v_call: TRBV5-4; d_call: TRBD2; cdr3_length: 14; j_call: TRBJ2-1; clone_size: -; cdr3_aa: CASSLTSGSHEQFF; cdr3_nt: TGTGCCAGCAGCCTGACTAGCGGGAGCCATGAGCAGTTCTTC
v_call: TRBV11-2; d_call: -; cdr3_length: 15; j_call: TRBJ2-3; clone_size: -; cdr3_aa: CASSLGVGVADTQYF; cdr3_nt: TGTGCCAGCAGCTTAGGGGTCGGGGTTGCGGATACGCAGTATTTT
v_call: TRBV7-2; d_call: TRBD1; cdr3_length: 17; j_call: TRBJ1-1; clone_size: -; cdr3_aa: CASSLGGTGNMNTEAFF; cdr3_nt: TGTGCCAGCAGCTTAGGTGGGACAGGAAACATGAACACTGAAGCTTTCTTT
v_call: TRBV2; d_call: TRBD2; cdr3_length: 13; j_call: TRBJ2-7; clone_size: -; cdr3_aa: CASSTGTSNEQYF; cdr3_nt: TGTGCCAGCAGTACCGGGACTAGCAACGAGCAGTACTTC
v_call: TRBV28; d_call: -; cdr3_length: 13; j_call: TRBJ1-1; clone_size: -; cdr3_aa: CASRGDPNTEAFF; cdr3_nt: TGTGCCAGCAGGGGGGACCCTAACACTGAAGCTTTCTTT
v_call: TRBV7-8; d_call: TRBD1; cdr3_length: 16; j_call: TRBJ1-1; clone_size: -; cdr3_aa: CASRYAQGAGKTEAFF; cdr3_nt: TGTGCCAGCAGATACGCTCAGGGGGCGGGAAAGACTGAAGCTTTCTTT
v_call: TRBV2; d_call: -; cdr3_length: 15; j_call: TRBJ1-4; clone_size: -; cdr3_aa: CASTPRGQPNEKLFF; cdr3_nt: TGTGCCAGCACTCCCAGAGGGCAGCCTAATGAAAAACTGTTTTTT
v_call: TRBV7-8; d_call: -; cdr3_length: 11; j_call: TRBJ2-1; clone_size: -; cdr3_aa: CASSPEGEQFF; cdr3_nt: TGTGCCAGCAGCCCAGAGGGTGAGCAGTTCTTC